These 24 T cell receptor beta chains originate from one sample sequenced in a study of chemoradiotherapy in HPV16-positive cancers. Generated by immunoSEQ multiplex PCR, the TCRdb table keeps only in-frame clones and is missing some. The table records roughly 14,000 clones, approximately 75% of them present only once. This material was acquired from a patient who underwent chemoradiotherapy. Source of these receptors: a human donor with HPV-associated anogenital cancer.

V and J are TRBV6-5 and TRBJ1-3; 12 bases are a match to TRBD1. The CDR3 spans 15 residues. Germline V CDR1 and CDR2: MNHEY, SVGAGI. Losses at the gene ends were 2 bases for V and 16 bases for J; bases not matched to a gene: 12. This CDR3 is CASSYTAGQGAPGYF. CDR3 DNA: TGTGCCAGCAGTTACACCGCGGGACAGGGGGCTCCCGGGTATTTT.

The V call is TRBV27, the J call TRBJ2-1; 9 bases line up with TRBD2. The germline V gene has CDR1 MNHEY and CDR2 SMNVEV (reference sequence). The CDR3 is made up of 14 amino acids. J lost 9 bases, V lost 5 bases, and 8 bases had no gene match. The CDR3 spells CASSIKAGGTEQFF. The CDR3 bases are TGTGCCAGCAGTATAAAAGCGGGAGGTACTGAGCAGTTCTTC.

This clone was picked up a small number of times. The V gene is TRBV19, the J gene TRBJ1-1, with D unclear. The germline gives CDR1 LNHDA, CDR2 SQIVND (reference sequence). Between the trimmed V and J ends, which lost 8 bases and 3 bases, there was a span of 13 bases. CDR3 length: 13 amino acids. The CDR3 sequence: CASGGRWDTEAFF. The CDR3 DNA follows: TGTGCCAGTGGTGGACGGTGGGACACTGAAGCTTTCTTT. Filled out from reference TRBV19 and TRBJ1-1, the complete variable domain reads DGGITQSPKYLFRKEGQNVTLSCEQNLNHDAMYWYRQDPGQGLRLIYYSQIVNDFQKGDIAEGYSVSREKKESFPLTVTSAQKNPTAFYLCASGGRWDTEAFFGQGTRLTVV.

The CDR3 reads CASSIARGRREKLFF. CDR3 in DNA: TGTGCCAGTAGTATAGCAAGGGGAAGGCGTGAAAAACTGTTTTTT. The chain links TRBV19 to TRBJ1-4, with D perhaps matching TRBD1 (5 bases). Trimming cost V 1 base and J 7 bases, with 13 bases left between them. The germline CDR1 and CDR2 sequences are LNHDA and SQIVND (reference sequence). CDR3 length equals 15 residues.

The rearrangement joins TRBV6-1 to TRBJ2-5; TRBD2 aligns across 7 bases. The V gene's germline CDR1 is MNHNS and CDR2 SASEGT. The CDR3 contains 14 residues. J gave up 7 bases and V 1 base, and 6 bases lay outside the gene matches. The CDR3 region is CASSEGGGSGTQYF. The CDR3, as DNA: TGTGCCAGCAGTGAAGGTGGCGGGAGTGGGACCCAGTACTTC.

The V call is TRBV19, the J call TRBJ1-1; D uncertain. The length of the CDR3 is 13 residues. V lost 2 bases to trimming and J lost 1 base, with 5 bases between them. Germline V gives CDR1 LNHDA, CDR2 SQIVND (reference sequence). The CDR3 coding sequence is TGTGCCAGTAGTATATTGCCGAACACTGAAGCTTTCTTT. Translation gives CASSILPNTEAFF.

This clone was detected only once. CDR3 sequence: CASSIRLLETQYF. CDR3 nucleotide sequence: TGTGCCAGTAGTATAAGGCTTTTAGAGACCCAGTACTTC. This rearrangement joins TRBV19 to TRBJ2-5; D not resolved. Between the trimmed V and J ends, which lost 2 bases and 4 bases, there was a span of 8 bases. Germline assignment: CDR1 LNHDA and CDR2 SQIVND (reference sequence). The CDR3 is 13 residues long.

This chain links TRBV4-2 with TRBJ2-5; TRBD2 matches at 10 bases. The CDR3 extends over 17 amino acids. With V trimmed by 0 bases and J by 0 bases, 4 bases remained unmatched. Germline loops: CDR1 LGHNA, CDR2 YNFKEQ. The CDR3, as DNA: TGTGCCAGCAGCCAAGAGACGGGACTAGCGAACCAAGAGACCCAGTACTTC. The encoded protein is CASSQETGLANQETQYF.

J is TRBJ2-1 and V is TRBV11-3, with 8 bases that match TRBD1. The germline V gene has CDR1 SGHNT and CDR2 YENEEA. The CDR3 runs 16 residues. V shed 1 base and J 0 bases; nucleotides not matched to a gene: 2. CDR3: CASSLVGTGSYNEQFF. The CDR3 DNA reads as TGTGCCAGCAGCTTAGTAGGGACAGGCTCCTACAATGAGCAGTTCTTC. Together with reference TRBV11-3 and TRBJ2-1, the CDR3 gives the full variable domain: EAGVVQSPRYKIIEKKQPVAFWCNPISGHNTLYWYLQNLGQGPELLIRYENEEAVDDSQLPKDRFSAERLKGVDSTLKIQPAELGDSAVYLCASSLVGTGSYNEQFFGPGTRLTVL.

The chain carries TRBV21-1 and TRBJ1-5. TRBV21-1 counts as a pseudogene. This CDR3 has 14 amino acids. CDR3 sequence (DNA): TGTGCCACCTTCGATGGGGGAGGCAATCAGCCCCAGCATTTT. Protein sequence: CATFDGGGNQPQHF.

The J gene is TRBJ2-1, the V gene TRBV7-3; tentative D call: TRBD2 (5 bases). V lost 0 bases and J lost 8, with 8 bases in between. CDR3 length equals 13 residues. Germline CDR1 reads SGHTA; CDR2 reads FQGTGA. The CDR3 DNA sequence: TGTGCCAGCAGCTTAACGCGGCGGGATGAGCAGTTCTTC. Protein product: CASSLTRRDEQFF.

This clone was counted a few times. The gene calls are TRBV4-1 and TRBJ2-7, with TRBD1 matching 7 bases. Looked up from germline, CDR1 is MGHRA and CDR2 is YSYEKL. CDR3 size: 13 residues. The junction had 6 bases not matched to a gene; V was cut back by 4 bases and J by 6 bases. The CDR3 region has the DNA TGCGCCAGCAGCCGAACACAGGGGCGCGAGCAGTACTTC. This sequence encodes CASSRTQGREQYF.

The chain joins TRBV1 to TRBJ2-4; TRBD2, as called in the table, went unchecked against the DNA. TRBV1 corresponds to a pseudogene. CDR3 length equals 16 residues. CDR3 sequence (DNA): TGCACCAGCAGCCAAGAGAACGGGGTAGCCAAAAACATTCAGTACTTC. Protein sequence: CTSSQENGVAKNIQYF.

This chain connects TRBV5-1 to TRBJ1-4, with 10 positions matching TRBD1. V lost 0 bases to trimming and J lost 7 bases; unmatched junction nucleotides: 12. Germline V lookup: CDR1 SGHRS, CDR2 YFSETQ. This CDR3 spans 18 amino acids. CDR3 residues: CASSLGAGDRGRGEKLFF. The CDR3, as DNA: TGCGCCAGCAGCTTGGGGGCCGGCGACAGGGGGCGAGGTGAAAAACTGTTTTTT.

The chain has TRBV21-1 and TRBJ2-3. TRBV21-1 is an annotated pseudogene. This CDR3 has 16 residues. This CDR3 is CASSKGHLQITDTQYF. For the CDR3, the DNA is TGTGCCAGCAGCAAAGGCCACTTACAAATCACAGATACGCAGTATTTT.

The chain joins TRBV5-1 to TRBJ2-3; 12 bases align to TRBD2. V dropped 4 bases and J dropped 6; count of bases not matched to a gene: 9. The germline V gene encodes CDR1 SGHRS and CDR2 YFSETQ. The CDR3 runs 16 residues. As DNA, the CDR3 is TGCGCCAGCAGCGCGACTAGCGGGAGCGGATCGGATACGCAGTATTTT. Its protein product is CASSATSGSGSDTQYF.

The chain links TRBV11-2 to TRBJ2-1; 9 bases align to TRBD2. V gave up 2 bases and J gave up 7 bases; unmatched junction bases: 6. Germline V gives CDR1 SGHAT, CDR2 FQNNGV. The CDR3 contains 15 residues. The CDR3 loop reads CASSLTAGGANEQFF. The CDR3 nucleotides are TGTGCCAGCAGCTTAACAGCGGGAGGTGCGAATGAGCAGTTCTTC.

The gene calls are TRBV21-1 and TRBJ1-1; the D call in the table, TRBD1, was not verified against the DNA. TRBV21-1 counts as a pseudogene. CDR3 length: 15 amino acids. CDR3 sequence reads: CASSRDSKRGTEAFF. The CDR3 DNA sequence: TGTGCCAGCAGCCGGGACAGTAAACGGGGCACTGAAGCTTTCTTT.

J is TRBJ2-5 and V is TRBV5-4; TRBD2 matches 9 bases. The germline V gene encodes CDR1 SGHNT and CDR2 YYREEE (reference sequence). The CDR3 totals 15 residues. The V segment lost 1 base and the J segment 4 bases; nucleotides outside the gene matches: 5. The CDR3 coding sequence is TGTGCCAGCAGCTTGAGCGGGAGGATCTTAGAGACCCAGTACTTC. It yields the protein CASSLSGRILETQYF.

The rearrangement links TRBV27 to TRBJ2-2; maybe TRBD2 (6 bases). Germline V lookup: CDR1 MNHEY, CDR2 SMNVEV (reference sequence). The CDR3 sequence is 14 residues long. V shed 3 bases and J shed 7 bases, with 12 bases lying between them. The CDR3 DNA is TGTGCCAGCAGTTTCGGCGGGGTGAGCGGGGAGCTGTTTTTT. It specifies CASSFGGVSGELFF.

This chain links TRBV6-1 with TRBJ2-4, with D possibly called TRBD1 or TRBD2 (6 bases each). The CDR3 sequence is 15 residues long. From germline, CDR1 is MNHNS and CDR2 SASEGT. V was shortened by 0 bases and J by 2 bases, with 8 bases between the two germline ends. The CDR3 bases are TGTGCCAGCAGTGAAGCTGGGGGGCCCAAAAACATTCAGTACTTC. Its protein product is CASSEAGGPKNIQYF.

The chain links TRBV7-9 to TRBJ1-1; D is unresolved. Germline V gene sequence: CDR1 SEHNR, CDR2 FQNEAQ (reference sequence). The CDR3 spans 14 residues. Trimming took off 5 bases at V and 1 base at J, with 11 bases between the two ends. The CDR3, as DNA: TGTGCCAGCAGCGCCAACCACAGGAACACTGAAGCTTTCTTT. Translation gives CASSANHRNTEAFF.

The CDR3 coding sequence is TGTGCCAGCAGCCAAGATCCTGTGCAGCCCCAGCATTTT. It translates to CASSQDPVQPQHF. The chain has TRBV4-2 and TRBJ1-5; D is uncertain. Trimming took 0 bases from V and 7 from J, leaving 7 bases between them. This CDR3 region has 13 residues. From germline, CDR1 is LGHNA and CDR2 YNFKEQ.

The rearrangement joins TRBV4-1 to TRBJ1-6, with 8 positions matching TRBD1. V lost 1 base to trimming and J lost 7 bases; unmatched junction nucleotides: 6. The CDR3 length is 16 residues. Per the germline V gene, CDR1 is MGHRA and CDR2 is YSYEKL. The DNA of the CDR3 is TGCGCCAGCAGCCAAGTCGGACAGGGATGGAATTCACCCCTCCACTTT. It yields the protein CASSQVGQGWNSPLHF.